These 13 T cell receptor beta chains were sequenced from one sample in a study of ipilimumab plus nivolumab after autologous stem cell transplantation. Profiling relied on immunoSEQ multiplex PCR, and the TCRdb table lists in-frame clones only, not all of them. This table holds some 25,000 clones, just over 85% found once. Sequencing used PBMCs, obtained in a trial of ipilimumab plus nivolumab as post-transplant consolidation. These receptors all come from a male donor with diffuse large B-cell lymphoma.

The chain employs TRBV4-3 and TRBJ1-6; D is unclear. V was trimmed by 4 bases and J by 5 bases, leaving 9 bases between them. There are 14 residues in the CDR3. Germline V gene sequence: CDR1 LGHNA, CDR2 YSLEER. The CDR3 region is CASSPTANNSPLHF. The DNA of the CDR3 is TGCGCCAGCAGCCCTACTGCCAATAATTCACCCCTCCACTTT.

In this sample, this clone turned up once. The chain combines TRBV5-4 with TRBJ1-4; D uncertain. CDR3 size: 16 residues. The germline gives CDR1 SGHNT, CDR2 YYREEE (reference sequence). Trimming removed 4 bases at V and 7 bases at J, with 20 bases between. The CDR3: CASSKDSPRRLEKLFF. The DNA of the CDR3 is TGTGCCAGCAGCAAGGACTCTCCGCGAAGGCTTGAAAAACTGTTTTTT.

The CDR3 reads CASSLGAGPGTDTQYF. Here the CDR3 DNA reads TGTGCCAGCAGCTTAGGGGCAGGGCCTGGCACAGATACGCAGTATTTT. This chain links TRBV7-2 with TRBJ2-3; maybe TRBD1 (5 bases). Germline values: CDR1 SGHTA, CDR2 FQGNSA. Trimming pared 1 base from V and 1 base from J, leaving 12 bases between. The CDR3 has 16 amino acids. The full variable domain, rest sourced from reference TRBV7-2 and TRBJ2-3, is GAGVSQSPSNKVTEKGKDVELRCDPISGHTALYWYRQSLGQGLEFLIYFQGNSAPDKSGLPSDRFSAERTGGSVSTLTIQRTQQEDSAVYLCASSLGAGPGTDTQYFGPGTRLTVL.

The chain links TRBV7-2 to TRBJ2-5, with 14 bases lining up with TRBD2. V lost 5 bases to trimming and J lost 6 bases; unmatched junction nucleotides: 5. CDR3 length equals 15 residues. In germline, CDR1 is SGHTA, CDR2 FQGNSA. CDR3 region: CASSPGTSGGKTQYF. CDR3 DNA sequence: TGTGCCAGCAGCCCAGGGACTAGCGGGGGAAAGACCCAGTACTTC.

The chain uses TRBV27 and TRBJ1-1; 9 bases map to TRBD1. The CDR3 is 14 amino acids. V lost 5 bases to trimming and J lost 4 bases; unmatched junction nucleotides: 5. Germline lookup yields CDR1 MNHEY and CDR2 SMNVEV (reference sequence). CDR3 DNA sequence: TGTGCCAGCAGTCTGGGACAGGGAGGCACTGAAGCTTTCTTT. Its protein product is CASSLGQGGTEAFF.

The chain is built from TRBV5-4 and TRBJ2-1; 13 positions agree with TRBD2. CDR1 is SGHNT, CDR2 YYREEE, per germline (reference sequence). The J segment lost 5 bases and the V segment lost 3 bases, leaving 5 bases of the junction unmatched. This CDR3 has 16 residues. The CDR3 loop reads CASSSGLAGDDNEQFF. CDR3 sequence (DNA): TGTGCCAGCAGCTCCGGACTAGCGGGGGACGACAATGAGCAGTTCTTC.

The rearrangement uses TRBV10-3 and TRBJ1-5; the D gene is possibly TRBD1 (5 bases). Germline CDR1 is ENHRY and CDR2 is SYGVKD. Trimming left V 6 bases short and J 3 bases short, with 9 bases between. The CDR3 totals 13 residues. The CDR3 coding sequence is TGTGCCATCAGCGGAGGGACCAATCAGCCCCAGCATTTT. Its translation: CAISGGTNQPQHF.

This clone has only a few counts. This chain connects TRBV7-2 to TRBJ1-4; possible D gene TRBD1, 6 bases. Trimming left V 7 bases short and J 1 base short, with 10 bases between. The CDR3 totals 14 residues. Germline CDR1 SGHTA, CDR2 FQGNSA. CDR3 region: CASKEGQTNEKLFF. The DNA for the CDR3 is TGTGCCAGCAAAGAGGGACAAACTAATGAAAAACTGTTTTTT. Looking up the rest from reference TRBV7-2 and TRBJ1-4 gives the full variable domain: GAGVSQSPSNKVTEKGKDVELRCDPISGHTALYWYRQSLGQGLEFLIYFQGNSAPDKSGLPSDRFSAERTGGSVSTLTIQRTQQEDSAVYLCASKEGQTNEKLFFGSGTQLSVL.

V gene TRBV4-2 combines with J gene TRBJ2-3; perhaps TRBD2 as D (7 bases). Germline CDR1 reads LGHNA; CDR2 reads YNFKEQ. The CDR3 length is 16 residues. Trimming took off 1 base at V and 2 bases at J, with 13 bases between the two ends. The CDR3 DNA reads TGTGCCAGCAGCCAAGCCGGGCGGGGGCACACAGATACGCAGTATTTT. Translated: CASSQAGRGHTDTQYF.

The chain combines TRBV5-1 with TRBJ2-3, with D unresolved. The V end lost 4 bases, the J end lost 8 bases, and 17 bases lay between the germline ends. Per germline, CDR1 SGHRS and CDR2 YFSETQ. This CDR3 has 14 residues. Here the CDR3 reads CASSLDTIVFTQYF. DNA for the CDR3: TGCGCCAGCAGCCTCGACACCATAGTGTTTACGCAGTATTTT.

The chain has TRBV18 and TRBJ2-5; D may be TRBD2 (5 bases). V lost 9 bases, J lost 0 bases, and 8 bases lay in between. This CDR3 contains 12 residues. CDR1 is KGHSH and CDR2 is LQKENI in the germline V gene. The CDR3 loop reads CASTDYQETQYF. The CDR3 DNA sequence: TGTGCCAGTACGGACTACCAAGAGACCCAGTACTTC.

The chain carries TRBV5-1 and TRBJ2-5; 9 nucleotides agree with TRBD1. V shed 0 bases and J 4 bases; nucleotides not matched to a gene: 4. Germline CDR1 is SGHRS and CDR2 is YFSETQ. CDR3 length: 15 amino acids. The CDR3 DNA sequence: TGCGCCAGCAGCTTGGGGGACAGGGCCACAGAGACCCAGTACTTC. Residues: CASSLGDRATETQYF.

The genes are TRBV6-1 and TRBJ1-5; no reliable D call. Germline CDR1 is MNHNS and CDR2 is SASEGT. V shed 2 bases and J shed 0 bases, with 11 bases lying between them. This CDR3 has 16 amino acids. CDR3 nucleotides: TGTGCCAGCAGTGAATCTGTGGGCCATAGCAATCAGCCCCAGCATTTT. As protein: CASSESVGHSNQPQHF.